The clone carrying this T cell receptor (beta chain) has ten or more counts. Its specificity is unknown. J lost 8 bases, V lost 4 bases, and 7 bases had no gene match. Germline V CDR1 and CDR2: MNHGY, SVAAGI. The CDR3 is made up of 14 amino acids. It was by quantitative 5'-RACE with molecular barcodes that TCR beta libraries were made. A single record per CDR3 protein comes from TCRdb applying MiXCR to the 5' RACE reads. The table includes 150,000 to 200,000 distinct CDR3 sequences, over 15% detected once. These data belong to a study of CD8 T cells in ankylosing spondylitis. Whole-study findings and limits: The authors reported significant enrichment of disease-linked clones in matched ankylosing spondylitis synovial fluid. Disease-linked clones were found to be CD8+ and relatively rare in peripheral blood. Some of the motif variants had earlier been found in reactive arthritis patients' fluid and blood.

Sequenced sample: blood, either unsorted or a sorted T cell fraction (not recorded which). The receptor was isolated from a male donor aged 5-30 years with ankylosing spondylitis or in good health (not recorded which). The chain is built from TRBV6-9 and TRBJ1-4; 7 nucleotides match TRBD1. CDR3 residues: CASSSTGVGEKLFF. CDR3 nucleotides: TGTGCCAGCAGTTCAACAGGGGTTGGGGAAAAACTGTTTTTT.